This T cell receptor beta chain was captured by sequencing in a study of CD8 T cells in Susac syndrome. Random hexamers primed reverse transcription of about 0.45 to 1 ug RNA. Across 54 Vbeta and 13 Jbeta, TCR beta CDR3 was amplified with immunoSEQ multiplex PCR. One entry per CDR3 protein, called by TCRdb with MiXCR from the immunoSEQ multiplex PCR reads. The sample records 110,000 or so distinct CDR3 sequences, roughly 94% being singletons. Study findings and constraints: The study recognized that the number of individuals in its TCR sequencing and HLA analysis was relatively small.

Comment on this clonotype: The antigen is not known.

TCR beta sequencing was performed on blood CD8+ and CD4+ T cells. The TEMRA cells underwent FACS enrichment, while the CD8+ and CD4+ T cells underwent negative isolation. Source material: CD4+ T cells from PBMCs. The sequence derives from a human donor in good health.

CDR3 in amino acids: CASTRWGGTPSYGYTF. The DNA for the CDR3 is TGTGCCAGCACCCGATGGGGGGGAACACCCAGTTATGGCTACACCTTC. The genes are TRBV6-1 and TRBJ1-2; the D gene is possibly TRBD1 (5 bases). Germline assignment: CDR1 MNHNS and CDR2 SASEGT. Deletions cut 7 bases from V and 5 bases from J, with 23 bases between. CDR3 length equals 16 residues.